At least ten counts were recorded for the clone carrying this T cell receptor (beta chain). Its antigen is unknown. This entry is derived from a study of molecular identifiers for immune sequencing clone quantification. General study points: Among 1 million or so naive cells, as was reported, spiked Jurkat TCR RNA from one cell was detectable.

Libraries used roughly 20,000 to 1,100,000 sorted naive CD8 T cells and 10%, 30% or 50% RNA input. Germline loops: CDR1 SGHTA, CDR2 FQGNSA. The CDR3 covers 15 residues. V lost 1 base and J 6 bases, leaving 15 bases between the germline ends. Previously described methods with listed TCR primers produced the bulk TCR libraries. TCRdb reanalysed the PCR reads using MiXCR and keeps one entry per CDR3 protein. The sample shows approximately 500,000 distinct CDR3 sequences, about 22% of them seen only once. The sequence came from a human donor in good health. Some libraries in this study had Jurkat cell RNA spiked in. This chain uses TRBV7-2 with TRBJ1-1; perhaps TRBD1 as D (6 bases). Material for sequencing was naive CD8+ T cells from blood, with Jurkat cell RNA spiked in. The sample's subset: FACS-sorted CD8+CD4-CCR7+CD45RA+ naive T cells. DNA for the CDR3: TGTGCCAGCAGCTTAGTCACAGGGACATGGGCTGAAGCTTTCTTT. This codes for CASSLVTGTWAEAFF.